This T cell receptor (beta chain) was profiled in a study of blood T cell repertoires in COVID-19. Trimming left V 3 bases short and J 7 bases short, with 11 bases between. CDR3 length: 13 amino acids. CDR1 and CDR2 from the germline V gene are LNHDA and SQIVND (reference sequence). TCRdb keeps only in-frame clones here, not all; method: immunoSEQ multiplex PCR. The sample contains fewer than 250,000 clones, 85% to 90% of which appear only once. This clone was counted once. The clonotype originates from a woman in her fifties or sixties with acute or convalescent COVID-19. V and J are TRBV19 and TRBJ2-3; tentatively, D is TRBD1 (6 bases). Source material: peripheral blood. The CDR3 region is CASSMGAGNTQYF. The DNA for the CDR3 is TGTGCCAGTAGTATGGGGGCCGGTAATACGCAGTATTTT.